This T cell receptor beta chain emerged from a study of shared clonotypes between healthy human individuals. Overall study: Each donor's CD4 naive and CD4 memory cells filled three plates apiece, CD8 naive two, and CD8 memory one. The study, taken as a whole, reports: The sampled material consisted only of blood, and tissue repertoires are likely to differ.

Naive-designated CD8 cells lacked CD45RO, were positively enriched for CCR7, and omitted terminally differentiated effector memory CD45RA+ cells. Every immunoSEQ plate was one replicate of a subset's evenly spread DNA. Sequencing used immunoSEQ multiplex PCR; TCRdb keeps in-frame clones, though not all of them. The repertoire includes some 740,000 clones, almost 95% of them detected once, and nearly 25% sits in the top ten. Concerning this clone itself: Its antigen is not known.

The CDR3 contains 15 residues. Trimming shortened V by 3 bases and J by 6 bases, and 15 bases separated the two germline ends. The germline V gene encodes CDR1 SGHAT and CDR2 FQNNGV. The sequencing input was naive CD8+ T cells sorted from blood. This TCR was recovered from a man aged 25 to 40 in good health. This sequence joins TRBV11-2 and TRBJ2-1; D is undetermined. CDR3 DNA sequence: TGTGCCAGCAGCTTGTCCGGTATTTATTCCAATGAGCAGTTCTTC. Amino acids: CASSLSGIYSNEQFF.